This is a list of T cell receptor beta chains from one sample in a study of blood T cells in healthy people across ages. MiXCR was run by TCRdb on the 5' RACE reads, yielding one entry per CDR3 protein. Of about 640,000 distinct CDR3 sequences listed, about 53% were seen once; the top ten hold around 37%. The sample consisted of blood. The receptors were gathered from a man aged 60 to 69 in good health. CDR3s include the opening cysteine and the closing phenylalanine or tryptophan. The D gene is left open where the match is weak. Clone size is not always given. Where it is, it says once, few, many or a class for expanded clones.

TRBJ2-3 . . TRBV10-1 TGCGCCAGCAGTGAGGGCCTCAGACCCACAGATACGCAGTATTTT CASSEGLRPTDTQYF
TRBJ2-6 many TRBD1 TRBV7-8 TGTGCCAGCAGCTTACGACGGACAGGGGGCTCTGGGGCCAACGTCCTGACTTTC CASSLRRTGGSGANVLTF
TRBJ2-7 many TRBD1 TRBV20-1 TGCAGTGCTGGACGGGACAGTACCTACGAGCAGTACTTC CSAGRDSTYEQYF
TRBJ2-5 few . TRBV20-1 TGCAGTGCTAGTACTACAGATCAAGAGACCCAGTACTTC CSASTTDQETQYF
TRBJ2-3 many . TRBV12-3/TRBV12-4 TGTGCCAGCAGCCCACGAGATACGCAGTATTTT CASSPRDTQYF
TRBJ2-7 . . TRBV6-2/TRBV6-3 TGTGCCAACAGCCCACGGGGGCAGGCCCCCTACGAGCAGTACTTC CANSPRGQAPYEQYF
TRBJ2-2 few TRBD2 TRBV2 TGTGCCTACCTGTTGGCGAGCGGGGGAGCGAACACCGGGGAGCTGTTTTTT CAYLLASGGANTGELFF
TRBJ2-5 . . TRBV20-1 TGCAGTGCCCACGGAGGGGGGGAAGAGACCCAGTACTTC CSAHGGGEETQYF
TRBJ2-5 few TRBD1 TRBV2 TGTGCCAGCGTGAGACAGGGGGAAGAGACCCAGTACTTC CASVRQGEETQYF
TRBJ1-1 . TRBD1 TRBV7-9 TGTGCCAGCAGCCGACAGGGACAGGGCACTGAAGCTTTCTTT CASSRQGQGTEAFF
TRBJ2-7 . . TRBV19 TGTGCCAGTAGTGTCAGCGACTACGAGCAGTACTTC CASSVSDYEQYF
TRBJ2-5 . TRBD2 TRBV27 TGTGCCAGCAGTTTAAGTAGCGGGGGGGGGTGGGAGCAGTACTTC CASSLSSGGGWEQYF
TRBJ2-5 few . TRBV28 TGTGCCAGCAGCGGCGTCCAAGAGACCCAGTACTTC CASSGVQETQYF
TRBJ2-5 . TRBD2 TRBV20-1 TGCAGTGCTAGAGGGCACCGACTAGCGGGGGCCTTAAGGGAAGAGACCCAGTACTTC CSARGHRLAGALREETQYF
TRBJ2-3 . TRBD2 TRBV20-1 TGCAGTGCTCTGACTAGCGCAGGTACAGATACGCAGTATTTT CSALTSAGTDTQYF
TRBJ2-3 . . TRBV2 TGTGCCAGCAGTGAAGCTAGGGATACGCAGTATTTT CASSEARDTQYF
TRBJ2-7 . . TRBV28 TGTGCCAGCAGGCGGTACAATCGGGGATCCTACGAGCAGTACTTC CASRRYNRGSYEQYF
TRBJ1-2 . . TRBV2 TGTGCCAGCAGTGTCGACGGAGGCTACACCTTC CASSVDGGYTF
TRBJ2-3 . TRBD2 TRBV12-3/TRBV12-4 TGTGCCAGCAGTTTCGGAGCGGGGGGCAACACAGATACGCAGTATTTT CASSFGAGGNTDTQYF
TRBJ2-4 . TRBD1 TRBV11-3 TGTGCCAGCAGCTTAGATAACAGGGGAATATCGTGGGACATTCAGTACTTC CASSLDNRGISWDIQYF
TRBJ1-2 . . TRBV20-1 TGCAGTGCTAGCTTGCAGGGGCTATATGGCTACACCTTC CSASLQGLYGYTF
TRBJ1-2 many . TRBV5-1 TGCGCCAGCAGCTTGTCTGGGAGAGCTAACTATGGCTACACCTTC CASSLSGRANYGYTF
TRBJ2-7 . TRBD1 TRBV20-1 TGCAGTGCTAGGACAGGGGGCTGGGACGAGCAGTACTTC CSARTGGWDEQYF
TRBJ2-7 . . TRBV20-1 TGCAGTGCCGAGGGGGACTACGAGCAGTACTTC CSAEGDYEQYF
TRBJ1-1 . . TRBV20-1 TGCAGTGCCCCTCCCCAAATGAACACTGAAGCTTTCTTT CSAPPQMNTEAFF
TRBJ2-7 . . TRBV29-1 TGCAGCGCCGGACCAGGCTACGAGCAGTACTTC CSAGPGYEQYF
TRBJ1-6 . . TRBV18 TGTGGGGCCCGAAGCTCCTATAATTCACCCCTCCACTTT CGARSSYNSPLHF
TRBJ2-5 . . TRBV25-1 TGTGCCAGCAGTGAATGGAGCGGGCAAGAGACCCAGTACTTC CASSEWSGQETQYF
TRBJ2-5 few . TRBV11-2 TGTGCCAGCAGCTTAGAGGGGAAATTCCAAGAGACCCAGTACTTC CASSLEGKFQETQYF
TRBJ2-1 . TRBD2 TRBV11-2 TGTGCCAGCAGCTCCCACCCAGCGGGGGCCTTCCGTGAGCAGTTCTTC CASSSHPAGAFREQFF
TRBJ2-6 . TRBD2 TRBV5-6 TGTGCCAGCAGCTTGGGACTAGCGGGAGACCCTGGGGCCAACGTCCTGACTTTC CASSLGLAGDPGANVLTF
TRBJ1-2 few . TRBV6-1 TGTGCCAGCAGTGACAGTTGGGATGGCTACACCTTC CASSDSWDGYTF
TRBJ2-1 . TRBD2 TRBV6-5 TGTGCCAGCAGCTCCACGGGGGGGGTAGGCAATGAGCAGTTCTTC CASSSTGGVGNEQFF
TRBJ2-5 . . TRBV20-1 TGCAGTGCTAGAGGGACTGCCCCGTGGGAGACCCAGTACTTC CSARGTAPWETQYF
TRBJ1-2 once . TRBV6-4 TGTGCCAGCAGTGACGGTTCAGCTAACTATGGCTACACCTTC CASSDGSANYGYTF
TRBJ2-3 . . TRBV20-1 TGCAGTGCCCCCCCCGGCAGTCGGGCAGATACGCAGTATTTT CSAPPGSRADTQYF
TRBJ1-6 once . TRBV20-1 TGCAGTGGTACGGACAGTTATAATTCACCCCTCCACTTT CSGTDSYNSPLHF
TRBJ1-4 once . TRBV7-2 TGTGCCAGCAGCTTAGCCGTGACAGGAGGGATTGGTGAAAAACTGTTTTTT CASSLAVTGGIGEKLFF
TRBJ2-5 . . TRBV29-1 TGCAGCGTTGATGGAGAGACCCAGTACTTC CSVDGETQYF
TRBJ2-5 . . TRBV7-2 TGTGCCAGCAGCGTAAGCACTCGAGAGACCCAGTACTTC CASSVSTRETQYF
TRBJ2-1 . TRBD2 TRBV12-3/TRBV12-4 TGTGCCAGCAGTTTAGTAGCGGGGGGCGGGGATGAGCAGTTCTTC CASSLVAGGGDEQFF
TRBJ2-1 once . TRBV20-1 TGCAGTACCCCTGGCCGCCGCTCCTACAATGAGCAGTTCTTC CSTPGRRSYNEQFF
TRBJ1-6 . . TRBV10-2 TGCGCCAGCAGACCCGCGGGGGAGACTAATTCACCCCTCCACTTT CASRPAGETNSPLHF
TRBJ1-6 few TRBD1 TRBV6-1 TGTGCCAGCAGTCCCAGTCAGGGGGCCCTCTCCTATAATTCACCCCTCCACTTT CASSPSQGALSYNSPLHF
TRBJ2-7 . . TRBV5-1 TGCGCCAGCAGCGTGGAGGTCTCCTACGAGCAGTACTTC CASSVEVSYEQYF
TRBJ2-5 . . TRBV3-1 TGTGCCAGCAGCCAAGTGGGGCAGAAAGAGACCCAGTACTTC CASSQVGQKETQYF
TRBJ2-5 . . TRBV3-1 TGTGCCAGCAGCCAGTACGGTCAAGAGACCCAGTACTTC CASSQYGQETQYF
TRBJ2-7 few . TRBV21-1 TGTGCCAGCAGCCTCCAGGGAGAGGGGTCCTACGAGCAGTACTTC CASSLQGEGSYEQYF
TRBJ2-7 . TRBD1 TRBV7-2 TGTGCCAGCAGCCCGTGGACAGGCTTAAGGGAGCAGTACTTC CASSPWTGLREQYF
TRBJ2-1 . TRBD2 TRBV10-3 TGTGCCATCAGTGCGACAGCGGGGGTATACAATGAGCAGTTCTTC CAISATAGVYNEQFF
TRBJ1-2 few . TRBV20-1 TGCAGTGCTACGGGGACCGGGCCGGGAGCTTCTAACTATGGCTACACCTTC CSATGTGPGASNYGYTF
TRBJ2-4 . . TRBV7-9 TGTGCCAGCAGCTTCCGGAGCAAAGCCAAAAACATTCAGTACTTC CASSFRSKAKNIQYF
TRBJ1-1 . TRBD1 TRBV5-1 TGCGCCAGCAGCTGGGAGACAGGGATGAACACTGAAGCTTTCTTT CASSWETGMNTEAFF
TRBJ2-1 . TRBD2 TRBV5-1 TGCGCCAGCAGCGGGACCCTAGACTTACGGGGACTAGCCTACAATGAGCAGTTCTTC CASSGTLDLRGLAYNEQFF
TRBJ2-6 few TRBD1 TRBV10-3 TGTGCCATCAGTGAAAAAGGACAGGGAAAGGTGGGGGCCAACGTCCTGACTTTC CAISEKGQGKVGANVLTF